The clone carrying this T cell receptor beta chain showed up just a few times. Its target is not known. Quantitative molecular-barcoded 5'-RACE generated the TCR beta libraries. TCRdb passed the 5' RACE reads through MiXCR, listing each CDR3 protein once. The sample lists more than 650,000 distinct CDR3 sequences, 10% to 15% occurring once. The data were obtained in a study of CD8 T cells in ankylosing spondylitis. Study-level findings and limits: A TCR beta motif of under 10 highly homologous variants appeared characteristic of ankylosing spondylitis blood.

CDR3 length: 13 amino acids. The V end was cut by 3 bases, the J end by 4 bases, with 9 bases between. Germline CDR1 reads DFQATT; CDR2 reads SNEGSKA (reference sequence). The TCR comes from a male donor with ankylosing spondylitis. The sequencing sample was made of blood, either unsorted or a sorted T cell fraction (not recorded which). V is TRBV20-1 and J is TRBJ2-2, with D hard to call. In nucleotides, the CDR3 is TGCAGTGCTAGTAACCCCACCACCGGGGAGCTGTTTTTT. This gives the protein CSASNPTTGELFF.